These 8 T cell receptor beta chains originate from one sample sequenced in a study of blood T cell repertoires in COVID-19. Here immunoSEQ multiplex PCR was the method, and the copy in TCRdb shows in-frame clones only, minus some. This sample yields 100,000 to 150,000 clones, of which less than 90% are seen a single time; about 2.5% belongs to the top ten. Sequencing input: PBMCs or T cells enriched from blood (not recorded which). The source of these receptors is a woman aged 50 to 65 who had recovered from COVID-19.

The rearrangement joins TRBV6-5 to TRBJ1-5; D may be TRBD1 (5 bases). The V end was cut by 1 base, the J end by 10 bases, with 11 bases between. The CDR3 spans 13 residues. Germline V gene lookup returns CDR1 MNHEY and CDR2 SVGAGI. CDR3 loop: CASSYLSGGPQHF. The CDR3 nucleotides are TGTGCCAGCAGTTACTTATCGGGGGGTCCCCAGCATTTT.

J is TRBJ1-4 and V is TRBV30, with a tentative D call TRBD1 (6 bases). Trimming removed 7 bases from V and 3 bases from J, with 18 bases in between. From germline, CDR1 is GTSNPN and CDR2 SVGIG (reference sequence). The CDR3 totals 15 residues. The CDR3 here is CAFNREGGSNEKLFF. The CDR3 DNA is TGTGCCTTTAACAGGGAGGGGGGGTCTAATGAAAAACTGTTTTTT.

The J gene is TRBJ2-7, the V gene TRBV6-2 or TRBV6-3; possibly TRBD1 for D (6 bases). CDR3 length: 18 residues. Between the trimmed V and J ends, which lost 5 bases and 0 bases, there was a span of 23 bases. Germline V gene lookup returns CDR1 MNHEY and CDR2 SVGEGT. CDR3 nucleotide sequence: TGTGCCAGCAGTGGCTCGCGGACAGAGCGATTGAGCTCCTACGAGCAGTACTTC. Its protein is CASSGSRTERLSSYEQYF.

This clone showed up just a few times. The chain links TRBV27 to TRBJ2-2, with TRBD1 as a possible D gene (5 bases). The germline CDR1 and CDR2 sequences are MNHEY and SMNVEV (reference sequence). The CDR3 covers 15 residues. Trimming left V 2 bases short and J 2 bases short, with 9 bases between. The CDR3 coding sequence is TGTGCCAGCAGTTTACTGGGGCCAAACACCGGGGAGCTGTTTTTT. Its translation: CASSLLGPNTGELFF.

The chain has TRBV19 and TRBJ1-2, with TRBD1 identical over 12 bases. J lost 7 bases, V lost 4 bases, and 7 bases had no gene match. This CDR3 is 15 amino acids long. Germline CDR1 LNHDA, CDR2 SQIVND (reference sequence). The CDR3 DNA is TGTGCCAGTAGTACACCGGGACAGGGGGCGGTTGGCTACACCTTC. Translating it yields CASSTPGQGAVGYTF.

This sequence joins TRBV7-3 and TRBJ2-2, with 7 bases identical to TRBD2. This CDR3 has 16 residues. J gave up 4 bases and V 5 bases, and 10 bases lay outside the gene matches. CDR1 and CDR2 (germline): SGHTA, FQGTGA. CDR3 amino acids: CASSPPTGEGTGELFF. The CDR3 DNA follows: TGTGCCAGCAGCCCGCCTACCGGGGAGGGCACCGGGGAGCTGTTTTTT.

The rearrangement links TRBV28 to TRBJ1-5; D is undetermined. Germline CDR1 MDHEN, CDR2 SYDVKM. V lost 3 bases and J lost 3, with 9 bases in between. This CDR3 has 14 amino acids. CDR3 sequence reads: CASSLHQDNQPQHF. The CDR3 nucleotides read TGTGCCAGCAGTTTGCACCAGGACAATCAGCCCCAGCATTTT.

This clone was seen once. V usage is TRBV27 and J usage is TRBJ1-2, with D maybe TRBD1 (5 bases). V dropped 6 bases and J dropped 6 bases, with 11 bases sitting between them. This CDR3 spans 12 amino acids. Germline lookup yields CDR1 MNHEY and CDR2 SMNVEV (reference sequence). CDR3 nucleotides: TGTGCCAGCAGGACGGGACTTAATGGCTACACCTTC. Encoded protein: CASRTGLNGYTF.